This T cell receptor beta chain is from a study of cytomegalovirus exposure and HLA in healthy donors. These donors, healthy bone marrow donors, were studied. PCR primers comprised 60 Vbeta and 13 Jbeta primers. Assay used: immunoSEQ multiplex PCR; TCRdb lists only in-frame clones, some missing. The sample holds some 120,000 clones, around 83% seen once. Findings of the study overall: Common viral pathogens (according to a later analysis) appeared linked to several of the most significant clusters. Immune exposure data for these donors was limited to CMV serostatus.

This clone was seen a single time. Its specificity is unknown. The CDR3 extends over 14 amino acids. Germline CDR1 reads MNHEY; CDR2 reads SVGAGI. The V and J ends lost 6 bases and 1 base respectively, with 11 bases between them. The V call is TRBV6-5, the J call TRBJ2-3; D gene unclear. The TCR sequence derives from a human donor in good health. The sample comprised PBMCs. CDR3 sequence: CASRPLGRTDTQYF. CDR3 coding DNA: TGTGCCAGCAGACCCCTAGGCCGCACAGATACGCAGTATTTT.